What follows describes a single T cell receptor (beta chain). Its antigen is as yet unknown. This sequence may be a read error, since a much larger clone differs from it by one base. This specimen comes from a study of blood T cells in healthy people across ages. Across the whole study: Template switching caught about one barcoded beta molecule for each two T cells. General observations from the study: Correlation between TCR beta diversity and naive T cell percentage was strong.

Extractions gave at least 6 micrograms of total RNA per sample. The authors ran a second PCR of about 6 to 11 cycles using a sample-barcoded 5' primer and a J-beta primer mix. Each CDR3 protein is one row after TCRdb ran MiXCR on the 5' RACE reads. The sample has under 850,000 distinct CDR3 sequences; 35% to 40% are singletons. This CDR3 has 13 residues. Looked up from germline, CDR1 is ENHRY and CDR2 is SYGVKD. Germline trimming cut 6 bases from V and 3 bases from J; bases unmatched to any gene: 4. This receptor was identified in a man aged 18 to 30 in good health. J is TRBJ2-7 and V is TRBV10-3; 8 bases are a match to TRBD1. The specimen sequenced was blood. The CDR3 DNA is TGTGCCATCAGAGAGGACAGGGACTACGAGCAGTACTTC. Its protein product is CAIREDRDYEQYF.